This is a list of T cell receptor beta chains from one sample in a study of control samples from healthy donors and cancer patients. The table came from immunoSEQ multiplex PCR; TCRdb's copy has only in-frame clones and leaves some out. The sample contains 100,000 to 150,000 clones, 85% to 95% of which appear only once. Sequenced: PBMCs. These receptors came from a man aged 80 or over with head and neck cancer. CDR3s include the opening cysteine and the closing phenylalanine or tryptophan. A D gene is named only where the DNA matches it firmly. Where a row states a size, it is once, few, many or the class of an expanded clone; other rows omit it.

cdr3_length | j_call | v_call | d_call | clone_size | cdr3_nt | cdr3_aa
13 | TRBJ1-2 | TRBV5-1 | - | - | TGCGCCAGTCGGGGCAGGACTAACTATGGCTACACCTTT | CASRGRTNYGYTF
11 | TRBJ2-7 | TRBV5-1 | - | - | TGCGCCAGCAGCCTAAGGGACGAGCAGTACTTC | CASSLRDEQYF
16 | TRBJ1-3 | TRBV5-1 | TRBD1 | - | TGCGCCAGCACGGACCGGGACAGGGGGTTTGGAAACACCATATATTTT | CASTDRDRGFGNTIYF
15 | TRBJ1-4 | TRBV14 | - | - | TGTGCCAGCAGCCAAAGTCGGTCAGCCCACGAAAAACTGTTTTTT | CASSQSRSAHEKLFF
17 | TRBJ2-1 | TRBV11-2 | - | - | TGTGCCAGCAGCTTACGGTCGGTGGGCGTCGCCTACAATGAGCAGTTCTTC | CASSLRSVGVAYNEQFF
16 | TRBJ2-3 | TRBV5-1 | TRBD2 | - | TGCGCCAGCAGCCCCGGACTAGCGGCGACCACAGATACGCAGTATTTT | CASSPGLAATTDTQYF
15 | TRBJ1-5 | TRBV6-5 | TRBD1 | - | TGTGCCACCCGGGACAGAGCAACTAGCAATCAGCCCCAGCATTTT | CATRDRATSNQPQHF
15 | TRBJ1-1 | TRBV7-2 | - | - | TGTGCCAGCAGCTTTGAGGGGAACATGAACACTGAAGCTTTCTTT | CASSFEGNMNTEAFF
13 | TRBJ2-5 | TRBV25-1 | - | - | TGTGCCAGCATCTCAGTTCGACAAGAGACCCAGTACTTC | CASISVRQETQYF
13 | TRBJ1-2 | TRBV4-3 | - | - | TGCGCCAGCAGCCCTGACCGCGAGGGTGGCTACACCTTC | CASSPDREGGYTF
17 | TRBJ2-6 | TRBV5-5 | TRBD1 | - | TGTGCCAGCAGCTTGAGGGGACAGCTCTCTGGGGCCAACGTCCTGACTTTC | CASSLRGQLSGANVLTF
16 | TRBJ2-7 | TRBV19 | - | - | TGTGCCAGTAGTATAGATTCCACAGGCCTCGCCTACGAGCAGTACTTC | CASSIDSTGLAYEQYF
13 | TRBJ1-4 | TRBV5-8 | - | - | TGTGCCAGCAGCGGGGCCCCACGGCAAAAACTGTTTTTT | CASSGAPRQKLFF
15 | TRBJ2-7 | TRBV3-1/TRBV3-2 | TRBD1 | - | TGTGCCAGCAGCCAAGATGGGACAGGGTCCTACGAGCAGTACTTC | CASSQDGTGSYEQYF
14 | TRBJ1-1 | TRBV19 | - | - | TGTGCCAGTAGTTCCTTTGGAGGGTACACTGAAGCTTTCTTT | CASSSFGGYTEAFF
12 | TRBJ1-2 | TRBV27 | - | - | TGTGCCAGCAGTTCGGACAACTATGGCTACACCTTC | CASSSDNYGYTF
14 | TRBJ2-7 | TRBV19 | TRBD2 | - | TGTGCCAGTAGTGGATGGGGAGGGTCCTACGAGCAGTACTTC | CASSGWGGSYEQYF
14 | TRBJ2-3 | TRBV9 | - | - | TGTGCCAGCGGATTGACTAGTCGTGAAGATACGCAGTATTTT | CASGLTSREDTQYF
16 | TRBJ2-3 | TRBV6-5 | TRBD2 | - | TGTGCCAGCAGTTGGGGACTAGCGGGAGAATCAGATACGCAGTATTTT | CASSWGLAGESDTQYF
14 | TRBJ2-7 | TRBV12-5 | TRBD1 | - | TGTGCTAGTGTCACCGGGACAGGGGGCCGCGAGCAGTACTTC | CASVTGTGGREQYF
15 | TRBJ2-7 | TRBV7-2 | - | - | TGTGCCAGCAGCTCGACGGGACTTAGCTCCTACGAGCAGTACTTC | CASSSTGLSSYEQYF
14 | TRBJ1-5 | TRBV30 | - | once | TGTGCCTGGAATCGAGAGACAGGCAATCAGCCCCAGCATTTT | CAWNRETGNQPQHF
15 | TRBJ2-3 | TRBV2 | - | - | TGTGCCAGCAGTGCAGGGAGGATTGGCACAGATACGCAGTATTTT | CASSAGRIGTDTQYF
13 | TRBJ2-7 | TRBV18 | TRBD1 | - | TGTGCCAGCTCCGCCGAGACAGGGTACGAGCAGTACTTC | CASSAETGYEQYF
12 | TRBJ1-3 | TRBV4-1 | - | few | TGCGCCAGCAGCCAAGATAGAAACACCATATATTTT | CASSQDRNTIYF
14 | TRBJ2-1 | TRBV18 | - | - | TGTGCCAGCTCACCGAATCAACAGAGCAAGGAGCAGTTCTTC | CASSPNQQSKEQFF
15 | TRBJ2-6 | TRBV19 | - | - | TGTGCCAGTAGTATGAGGGAGCCTGGGGCCAACGTCCTGACTTTC | CASSMREPGANVLTF
16 | TRBJ2-5 | TRBV2 | - | - | TGTGCCAGCAGCAGGATACCTGGGGGGGCAGGGGAGACCCAGTACTTC | CASSRIPGGAGETQYF
15 | TRBJ2-5 | TRBV11-3 | - | - | TGTGCCAGCAGCTTAGGGTTGAGGGCCCAAGAGACCCAGTACTTC | CASSLGLRAQETQYF
14 | TRBJ1-4 | TRBV5-4 | TRBD1 | - | TGTGCCAGCAGCCCAGGGGGAACAGGTGAAAAACTGTTTTTT | CASSPGGTGEKLFF
13 | TRBJ2-1 | TRBV24-1 | - | - | TGTGCCACCAGTGACCCGCCTGGGGATGAGCAGTTCTTC | CATSDPPGDEQFF
15 | TRBJ1-5 | TRBV6-2/TRBV6-3 | - | many | TGTGCCAGCAGTTACTCGAGGGACTTCAATCAGCCCCAGCATTTT | CASSYSRDFNQPQHF
14 | TRBJ1-4 | TRBV19 | - | - | TGTGCCAGTAGTAGCGGGGAGACTAATGAAAAACTGTTTTTT | CASSSGETNEKLFF
13 | TRBJ2-5 | TRBV6-6 | - | - | TGTGCCAGCAGTTCCCGATCTCAAGAGACCCAGTACTTC | CASSSRSQETQYF
18 | TRBJ2-3 | TRBV5-5 | - | - | TGTGCCAGCATCCAAAACGGGCGGACCTGGTCAAGCACAGATACGCAGTATTTT | CASIQNGRTWSSTDTQYF
14 | TRBJ1-5 | TRBV6-5 | - | - | TGTGCCAGCAGTTACACAGCAGTGAATCAGCCCCAGCATTTT | CASSYTAVNQPQHF
15 | TRBJ1-4 | TRBV5-6 | - | - | TGTGCCAGCAGCTTGTTTGCCGGACAAGTGCAAAAACTGTTTTTT | CASSLFAGQVQKLFF
13 | TRBJ2-1 | TRBV7-9 | - | - | TGTGCCAGCAGCTTAACAGGGAACAATGAGCAGTTCTTC | CASSLTGNNEQFF
16 | TRBJ2-1 | TRBV19 | - | - | TGTGCCAGTAGTATAGGGGATGCCTTATCCTACAATGAGCAGTTCTTC | CASSIGDALSYNEQFF
13 | TRBJ2-5 | TRBV27 | - | once | TGTGCCAGCAGTAAAATTATACAAGAGACCCAGTACTTC | CASSKIIQETQYF
15 | TRBJ1-2 | TRBV7-9 | TRBD1 | - | TGTGCCAGCAGCTTATGGAGGGACAGGGTAGATGGCTACACCTTC | CASSLWRDRVDGYTF
13 | TRBJ1-6 | TRBV9 | - | - | TGTGCCAGTCGGGCGGGTCTCGATTCACCCCTCCACTTT | CASRAGLDSPLHF
14 | TRBJ2-7 | TRBV9 | - | - | TGTGCCAGCAGCGTCGGACTAAACGCCTACGAGCAGTACTTC | CASSVGLNAYEQYF
15 | TRBJ2-7 | TRBV5-1 | - | - | TGCGCCAGCAGTGCTGACACCTACACCTCCTACGAGCAGTACTTC | CASSADTYTSYEQYF
15 | TRBJ2-5 | TRBV5-5 | TRBD2 | - | TGTGCCAGCAGCGCCTCTAGCGGGGGGGCCGAGACCCAGTACTTC | CASSASSGGAETQYF
13 | TRBJ1-2 | TRBV7-9 | - | - | TGTGCCAGCAGATCTGGACTGAACTATGGCTACACCTTC | CASRSGLNYGYTF
15 | TRBJ1-5 | TRBV19 | TRBD1 | - | TGTGCCAGTAGTAGGGACAGGGGTAGCAATCAGCCCCAGCATTTT | CASSRDRGSNQPQHF
11 | TRBJ2-1 | TRBV19 | - | - | TGTGCCACGGCCCGGGGCAATGAGCAGTTCTTC | CATARGNEQFF
16 | TRBJ2-7 | TRBV19 | - | - | TGTGCCAGTAGTACCCGGTCACAGGGTAAGGGGGGCGAGCAGTACTTC | CASSTRSQGKGGEQYF
13 | TRBJ2-2 | TRBV11-3 | - | once | TGTGCCAGCAGCGGGTACAGTACCGGGGAGCTGTTTTTT | CASSGYSTGELFF
16 | TRBJ2-7 | TRBV29-1 | TRBD2 | - | TGCAGCTTTACTATCGGACTAGCGGACAGCTCCTACGAGCAGTACTTC | CSFTIGLADSSYEQYF
14 | TRBJ1-2 | TRBV6-2/TRBV6-3 | - | - | TGTGCCAGCAGTTATGCCGGACCGTCCTATGGCTACACCTTC | CASSYAGPSYGYTF
12 | TRBJ1-2 | TRBV6-5 | - | - | TGTGCCAGCAGAGAGAAAAACTATGGCTACACCTTC | CASREKNYGYTF
19 | TRBJ2-5 | TRBV15 | - | - | TGTGCCACCAGCAGAGGACGCGCAGGTCTCCCCGCGAACCAAGAGACCCAGTACTTC | CATSRGRAGLPANQETQYF
13 | TRBJ2-1 | TRBV6-5 | - | once | TGTGCCAGCACCCCGCCTCCCTACAATGAGCAGTTCTTC | CASTPPPYNEQFF
13 | TRBJ2-1 | TRBV4-3 | - | - | TGCGCCAGCAGCCAAGATCCAAGGGGTGAGCAGTTCTTC | CASSQDPRGEQFF
16 | TRBJ2-7 | TRBV4-3 | TRBD2 | - | TGCGCCAGCAGCCAACAACGCCCGGGAGGTCGATACGAGCAGTACTTC | CASSQQRPGGRYEQYF
15 | TRBJ1-6 | TRBV2 | TRBD1 | - | TGTGCCAGCACCTCGGACAGGGGGACCTATTCACCCCTCCACTTT | CASTSDRGTYSPLHF